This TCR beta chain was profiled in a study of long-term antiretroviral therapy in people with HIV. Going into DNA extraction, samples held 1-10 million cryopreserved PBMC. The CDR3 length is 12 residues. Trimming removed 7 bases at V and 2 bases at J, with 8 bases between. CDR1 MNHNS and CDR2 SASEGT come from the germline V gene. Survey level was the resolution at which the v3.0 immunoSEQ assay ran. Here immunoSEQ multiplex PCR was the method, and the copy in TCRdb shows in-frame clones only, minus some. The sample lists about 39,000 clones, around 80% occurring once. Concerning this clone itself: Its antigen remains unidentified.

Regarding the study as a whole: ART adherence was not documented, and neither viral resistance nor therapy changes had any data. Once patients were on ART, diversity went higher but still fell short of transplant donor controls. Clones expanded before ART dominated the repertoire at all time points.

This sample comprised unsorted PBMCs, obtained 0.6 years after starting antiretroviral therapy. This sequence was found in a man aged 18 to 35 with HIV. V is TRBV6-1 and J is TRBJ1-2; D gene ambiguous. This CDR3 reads CASTEDNYGYTF. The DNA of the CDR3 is TGTGCCAGCACTGAGGACAACTATGGCTACACCTTC.